This T cell receptor beta chain was recorded in a study of T-cell memory formation after mild COVID-19 (dated by TCRdb to the early 2020s). About the study as a whole: Most TCR sequence clusters were specific to one of the two donors. The cohort was made up of two young adult volunteers, one female and one male, who were previously healthy. T-cell clones expanding and contracting after mild COVID-19 in two donors were tracked by longitudinal TCRalpha and TCRbeta repertoire sequencing.

Sequencing was performed on an Illumina NovaSeq 6000. TCRalpha and TCRbeta cDNA libraries were constructed by 5'RACE with constant-segment primers, with sample barcodes and unique molecular identifiers being introduced. RNA was extracted from every sample with Trizol reagent. Amplification of the libraries took two PCR steps, and the second step added a second sample barcode plus Illumina TruSeq adapters. Libraries were sequenced on an Illumina NovaSeq with 2 x 150 bp paired-end reads. Under the source paper's analysis protocol: Reads were demultiplexed and collapsed into UMI-guided consensus sequences with migec v1.2.7. Using mixcr v2.1.11, UMI consensuses were aligned to TRA and TRB V and J templates and then assembled into clonotypes. A clonotype was counted as expanded or contracted only if both edgeR and NoisET called the change significant, with noise models trained on biological replicates. edgeR calls used a false discovery rate-adjusted p below 0.01 and a log2 fold-change threshold of 1. As an exploratory analysis of dynamics, max-normalized trajectories of the 1000 most abundant clonotypes were examined with PCA combined with hierarchical clustering. Separately sequenced CD4+ and CD8+ repertoires were used to assign the CD4 or CD8 phenotype of responding clones. The public reads were reprocessed in TCRdb via fastp at Q25 and MiXCR, keeping in-frame beta chains. Each CDR3 protein appears once, grouped with its most common genes and DNA. V and J calls and clone size were set by TCRdb, not the authors. For this sample the table gives about 600,000 distinct CDR3 sequences, of which approximately 21% were detected only once. The leading ten clones occupy around 7.7% of the sample.

Reading the germline V gene gives CDR1 SGHNT and CDR2 YENEEA. V is pruned by 4 bases and J by 1 base, leaving 2 bases of the junction without a gene match. From cysteine to phenylalanine, the CDR3 is 14 amino acids long. The retained sequence is limited to the CDR3, 42 bases, with the frame set at the first base. The paper's findings and limits, for the study overall: Contracting CD4+ clones were located mainly in the CM and EM memory subsets, whereas CD8+ clones were found to be enriched in EMRA. The study included only a couple of mild cases, and larger cohorts that include severe cases with pre-infection samples were judged to be necessary. Some responding clones were detected in pre-infection memory, which suggested that pre-existing cross-reactive memory T cells had joined the SARS-CoV-2 response. Balanced CD4/CD8 phenotypes were observed for clones contracting from day 15 to 85, whereas a bias towards CD4+ was observed for a second wave of clones expanding from day 15 to 37. Whether the second-wave clones peaking on day 37 were SARS-CoV-2 specific was not confirmed.

This clonotype has only a few counts. What antigen it recognizes has not been identified. No much larger clonotype is one base removed from it; base qualities were not supplied. PBMCs were isolated by Ficoll-Paque density gradient centrifugation. The receptor was derived from an adult woman who had mild COVID-19 (a few samples of this study predate the infection). The sample titles of this study are shuffled in the database, so cell type and time point are left out; the donor was told from shared clones. The sequencing input was PBMCs or a T cell subset sorted from them (not recorded which). Here the chain combines TRBV11-3 and TRBJ2-5, with 8 bases matching TRBD1. The CDR3 region has the sequence CASSWTGRQETQYF. The nucleotides are TGTGCCAGCAGCTGGACAGGGCGCCAAGAGACCCAGTACTTC.